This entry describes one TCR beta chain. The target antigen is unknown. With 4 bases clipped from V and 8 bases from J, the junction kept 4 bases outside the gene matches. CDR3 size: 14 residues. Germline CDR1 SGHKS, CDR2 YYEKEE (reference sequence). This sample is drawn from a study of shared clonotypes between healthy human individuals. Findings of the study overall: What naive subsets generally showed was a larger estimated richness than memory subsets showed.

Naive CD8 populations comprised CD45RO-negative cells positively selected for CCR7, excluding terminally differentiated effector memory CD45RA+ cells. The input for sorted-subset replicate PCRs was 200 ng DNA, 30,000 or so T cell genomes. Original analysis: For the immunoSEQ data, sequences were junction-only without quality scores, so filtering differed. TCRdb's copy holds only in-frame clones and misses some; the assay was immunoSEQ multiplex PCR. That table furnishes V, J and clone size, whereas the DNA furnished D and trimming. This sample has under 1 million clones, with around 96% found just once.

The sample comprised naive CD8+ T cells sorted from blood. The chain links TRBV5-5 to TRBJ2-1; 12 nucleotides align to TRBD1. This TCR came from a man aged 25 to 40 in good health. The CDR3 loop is CASSPGTGGHEQFF. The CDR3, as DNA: TGTGCCAGCAGCCCAGGGACAGGGGGCCATGAGCAGTTCTTC.